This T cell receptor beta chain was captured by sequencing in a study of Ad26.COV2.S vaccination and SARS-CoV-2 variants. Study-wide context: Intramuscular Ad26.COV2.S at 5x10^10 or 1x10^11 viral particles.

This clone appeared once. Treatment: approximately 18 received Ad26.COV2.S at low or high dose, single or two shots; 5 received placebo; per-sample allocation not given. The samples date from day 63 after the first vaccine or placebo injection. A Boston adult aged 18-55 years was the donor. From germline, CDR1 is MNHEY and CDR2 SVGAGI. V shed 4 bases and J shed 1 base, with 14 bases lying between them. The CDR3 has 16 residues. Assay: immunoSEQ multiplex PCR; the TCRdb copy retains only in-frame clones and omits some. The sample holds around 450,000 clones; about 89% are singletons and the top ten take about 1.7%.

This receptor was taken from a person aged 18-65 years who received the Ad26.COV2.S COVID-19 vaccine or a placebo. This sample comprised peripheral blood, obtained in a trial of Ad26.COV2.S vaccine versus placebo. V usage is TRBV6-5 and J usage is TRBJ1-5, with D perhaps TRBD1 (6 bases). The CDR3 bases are TGTGCCAGCAGTTTCTCCGGCAGGGGAAGCAATCAGCCCCAGCATTTT. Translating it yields CASSFSGRGSNQPQHF.